A single T cell receptor beta chain is shown here with its context. Antigen: not known. Whereas donors were nominally healthy upon sampling, unrecorded immune exposures were probable. The data are from a study of cytomegalovirus exposure and HLA in healthy donors. General study points: In vitro, three CMV-associated chains proved specific for CMV antigens. Follow-up analysis later connected one missense variant in DCLRE1C with trimming of TCR beta V- and J-genes. An analysis that came later showed most CMV-associated TCR beta chains appearing HLA-restricted.

The PCR employed 60 Vbeta primers together with 13 Jbeta primers. Here immunoSEQ multiplex PCR was the method, and the copy in TCRdb shows in-frame clones only, minus some. The sample includes about 200,000 clones, about 76% of them seen just once. This clonotype originated in a male donor in good health and CMV-seropositive. Material: PBMCs.

The CDR3 reads CAWSAPNTIYF. DNA for the CDR3: TGTGCCTGGAGTGCCCCGAACACCATATATTTT. The rearrangement uses TRBV30 and TRBJ1-3; unclear D gene. Germline lookup yields CDR1 GTSNPN and CDR2 SVGIG (reference sequence). Trimming removed 1 base from V and 7 bases from J, with 5 bases in between. The CDR3 consists of 11 residues.